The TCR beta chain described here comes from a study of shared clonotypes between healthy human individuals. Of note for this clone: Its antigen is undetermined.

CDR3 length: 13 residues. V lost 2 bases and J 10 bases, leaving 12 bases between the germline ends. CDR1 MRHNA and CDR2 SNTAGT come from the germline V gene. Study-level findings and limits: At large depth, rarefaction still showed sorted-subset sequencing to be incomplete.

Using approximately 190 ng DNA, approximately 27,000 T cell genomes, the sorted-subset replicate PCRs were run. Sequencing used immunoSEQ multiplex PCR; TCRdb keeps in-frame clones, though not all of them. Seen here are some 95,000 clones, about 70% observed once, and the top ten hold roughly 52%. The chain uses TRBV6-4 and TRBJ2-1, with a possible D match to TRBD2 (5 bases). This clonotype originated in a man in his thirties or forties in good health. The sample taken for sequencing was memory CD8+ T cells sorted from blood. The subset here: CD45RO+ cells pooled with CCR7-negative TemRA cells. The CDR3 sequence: CASSDGGVGEQFF. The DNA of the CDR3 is TGTGCCAGCAGTGACGGAGGAGTCGGGGAGCAGTTCTTC.